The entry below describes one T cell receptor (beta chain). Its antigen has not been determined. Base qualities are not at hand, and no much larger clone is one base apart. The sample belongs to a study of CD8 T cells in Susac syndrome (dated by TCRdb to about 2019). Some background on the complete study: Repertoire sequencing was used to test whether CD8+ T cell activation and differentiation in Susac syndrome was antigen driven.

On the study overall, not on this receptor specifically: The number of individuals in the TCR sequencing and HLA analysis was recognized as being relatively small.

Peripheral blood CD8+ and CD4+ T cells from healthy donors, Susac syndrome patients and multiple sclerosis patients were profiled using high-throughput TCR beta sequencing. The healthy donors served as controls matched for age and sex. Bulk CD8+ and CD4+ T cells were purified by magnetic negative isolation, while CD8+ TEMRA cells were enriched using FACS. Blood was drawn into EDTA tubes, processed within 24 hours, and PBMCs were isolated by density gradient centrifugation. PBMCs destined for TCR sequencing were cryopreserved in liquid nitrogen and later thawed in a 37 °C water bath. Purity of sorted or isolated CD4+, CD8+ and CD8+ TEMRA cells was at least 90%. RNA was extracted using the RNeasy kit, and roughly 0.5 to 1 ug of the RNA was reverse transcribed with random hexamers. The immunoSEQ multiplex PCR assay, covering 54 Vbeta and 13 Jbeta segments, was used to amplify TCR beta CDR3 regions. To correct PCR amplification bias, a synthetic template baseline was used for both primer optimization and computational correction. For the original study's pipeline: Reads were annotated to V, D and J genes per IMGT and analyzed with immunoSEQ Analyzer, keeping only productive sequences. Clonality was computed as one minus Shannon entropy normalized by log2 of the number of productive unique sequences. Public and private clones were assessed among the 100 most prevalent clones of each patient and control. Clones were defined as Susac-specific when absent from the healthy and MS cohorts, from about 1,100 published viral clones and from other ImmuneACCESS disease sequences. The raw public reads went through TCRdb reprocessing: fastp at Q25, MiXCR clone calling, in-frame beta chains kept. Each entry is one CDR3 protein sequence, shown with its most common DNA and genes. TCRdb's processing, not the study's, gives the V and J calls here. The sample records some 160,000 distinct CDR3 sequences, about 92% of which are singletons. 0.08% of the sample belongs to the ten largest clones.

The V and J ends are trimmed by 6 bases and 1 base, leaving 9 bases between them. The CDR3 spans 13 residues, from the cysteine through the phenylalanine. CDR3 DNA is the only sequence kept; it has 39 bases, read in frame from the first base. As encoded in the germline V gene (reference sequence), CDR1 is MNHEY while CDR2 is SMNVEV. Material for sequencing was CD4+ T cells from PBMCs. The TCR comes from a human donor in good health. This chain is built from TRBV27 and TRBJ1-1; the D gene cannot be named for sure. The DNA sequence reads TGTGCCAGCAGAAACAAAGGGAACACTGAAGCTTTCTTT. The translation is CASRNKGNTEAFF.